The 21 T cell receptor beta chains below come from one sample, sequenced in a study of T cells in Graves' hyperthyroidism and ophthalmopathy. Amplified regions were TCR beta CDR3 sequences from RNA transcripts. HTBI primers were employed in a first-round RT-PCR of the TCR CDR3. TCRdb re-called the multiplex PCR reads through MiXCR, storing one row per CDR3 protein. In the table there are more than 550,000 distinct CDR3 sequences, 15% to 20% of which are singletons. Sequenced: blood. The receptors stem from a man aged 50-59 years with Graves' hyperthyroidism.

The J gene is TRBJ2-1, the V gene TRBV4-2; 9 positions match TRBD1. The CDR3 has 16 amino acids. Germline CDR1 reads LGHNA; CDR2 reads YNFKEQ. Trimming took 3 bases from V and 8 from J; bases not matched to a gene: 11. CDR3 in amino acids: CASSHTPGTGYDEQFF. The CDR3 DNA is TGTGCCAGCAGCCATACGCCCGGGACAGGGTACGATGAGCAGTTCTTC.

This clonotype was seen ten or more times. The chain carries TRBV11-3 and TRBJ2-3, with 11 bases matching TRBD2. This CDR3 region has 16 residues. With V trimmed by 5 bases and J by 2 bases, 6 bases remained unmatched. CDR1 and CDR2 from the germline V gene are SGHNT and YENEEA. CDR3 residues: CASSPGTSGPTDTQYF. The CDR3 nucleotides are TGTGCCAGCAGCCCCGGGACTAGCGGACCCACAGATACGCAGTATTTT.

This clonotype was found many times. The chain combines TRBV29-1 with TRBJ1-3, with TRBD1 matching 7 bases. CDR1 and CDR2 (germline): SQVTM, ANQGSEA. The CDR3 sequence is 14 residues long. The junction had 9 bases not matched to a gene; V was cut back by 8 bases and J by 2 bases. CDR3 in amino acids: CSITGVSAGNTIYF. The CDR3 nucleotides read TGCAGCATTACAGGGGTCTCAGCTGGAAACACCATATATTTT. Drawing the rest from reference TRBV29-1 and TRBJ1-3, the complete variable domain is SAVISQKPSRDICQRGTSLTIQCQVDSQVTMMFWYRQQPGQSLTLIATANQGSEATYESGFVIDKFPISRPNLTFSTLTVSNMSPEDSSIYLCSITGVSAGNTIYFGEGSWLTVV.

The rearrangement joins TRBV3-1 to TRBJ1-5, with no clear D. The CDR3 sequence is 16 residues long. The germline V and J ends were trimmed by 3 bases and 0 bases, with 12 bases remaining between them. The V gene's germline CDR1 is LGHDT and CDR2 YNNKEL (reference sequence). CDR3 amino acids: CASSHGRTDSNQPQHF. DNA for the CDR3: TGTGCCAGCAGCCATGGCAGAACCGATAGCAATCAGCCCCAGCATTTT.

This clonotype was seen a handful of times. The CDR3 here is CAIIETTNEKLFF. The CDR3, as DNA: TGTGCCATTATAGAGACAACTAATGAAAAACTGTTTTTT. The rearrangement links TRBV7-9 to TRBJ1-4; D remains ambiguous. V lost 10 bases and J lost 0, with 9 bases in between. The CDR3 totals 13 residues. CDR1 SEHNR and CDR2 FQNEAQ come from the germline V gene (reference sequence).

The chain couples TRBV7-2 to TRBJ2-1; TRBD2 matches 8 bases. The V gene's germline CDR1 is SGHTA and CDR2 FQGNSA. The CDR3 runs 14 residues. V trimming: 5 bases; J trimming: 9 bases; junction bases outside the gene matches: 9. In DNA, the CDR3 is TGTGCCAGCAGCCCGAGCGGGAGATGGGGTGAGCAGTTCTTC. Translation gives CASSPSGRWGEQFF.

The chain uses TRBV5-6 and TRBJ2-1; D remains ambiguous. This CDR3 contains 14 residues. V was trimmed by 4 bases and J by 4 bases, leaving 12 bases between them. The germline CDR1 and CDR2 sequences are SGHDT and YYEEEE. The CDR3 is CASSMDGGYNEQFF. DNA for the CDR3: TGTGCCAGCAGCATGGACGGCGGTTACAATGAGCAGTTCTTC.

In this sample, this clonotype turned up a few times. This sequence joins TRBV5-1 and TRBJ2-1; 8 positions match TRBD1. V was clipped by 1 base and J by 9 bases; unmatched bases: 12. In germline, CDR1 is SGHRS, CDR2 YFSETQ. The CDR3 is made up of 16 amino acids. Here the CDR3 DNA reads TGCGCCAGCAGCTTGCTGAGACAGGGGTTCGGGAGTGAGCAGTTCTTC. It codes for CASSLLRQGFGSEQFF.

Remarks on this clonotype: Given a much more abundant clone one base away, this may be a read error. The chain links TRBV5-1 to TRBJ2-2; 7 bases map to TRBD2. This CDR3 contains 15 residues. CDR1 SGHRS and CDR2 YFSETQ come from the germline V gene. This chain's CDR3 is CASSSGLPGTGELLF. CDR3 DNA: TGCGCCAGCAGCTCGGGACTACCTGGCACCGGGGAGCTGTTGTTT.

This clonotype showed up many times. This chain joins TRBV25-1 and TRBJ2-2, with D hard to call. Trimming left V 4 bases short and J 6 bases short, with 15 bases between. From germline, CDR1 is MGHDK and CDR2 SYGVNS. This CDR3 comprises 15 residues. In DNA, the CDR3 is TGTGCCAGCAGTGGGCTGGTGGAGATGTCCGGGGAGCTGTTTTTT. Translated: CASSGLVEMSGELFF.

The sample holds many counts of this clonotype. The genes are TRBV27 and TRBJ1-1, with D maybe TRBD1 (5 bases). The germline V gene encodes CDR1 MNHEY and CDR2 SMNVEV (reference sequence). The CDR3 is 12 amino acids. V was pared by 6 bases and J by 4 bases, with 9 bases between. As DNA, the CDR3 is TGTGCCAGCAGGAGGGGTCGCACTGAAGCTTTCTTT. It is translated as CASRRGRTEAFF.

V and J are TRBV27 and TRBJ1-5, with a tentative D call TRBD1 (5 bases). The CDR3 is 15 residues long. Germline CDR1 reads MNHEY; CDR2 reads SMNVEV (reference sequence). V gave up 7 bases and J gave up 3 bases, with 16 bases separating them. CDR3 DNA: TGTGCCAGCAACAACCAGGGATTTACCAATCAGCCCCAGCATTTT. This sequence encodes CASNNQGFTNQPQHF.

This clonotype has more than one count but fewer than ten. This sequence joins TRBV6-1 and TRBJ2-5; 8 bases agree with TRBD2. V was clipped by 6 bases and J by 8 bases; unmatched bases: 11. This CDR3 is 14 amino acids long. Germline V gives CDR1 MNHNS, CDR2 SASEGT. In DNA, the CDR3 is TGTGCCAGCAGCCTGACTAGCGCGAGACAAACCCAGTACTTC. It yields the protein CASSLTSARQTQYF.

This clonotype came up a few times. Relative to the germline gene, one junction end is altered; a read error may explain this. This chain joins TRBV4-3 and TRBJ1-2; D is undetermined. CDR3 size: 14 residues. The germline CDR1 and CDR2 sequences are LGHNA and YSLEER. The chain's CDR3 is CASTQVASDYGYTF. In DNA, the CDR3 is TGCGCCAGCACCCAAGTCGCAAGCGACTATGGCTACACCTTC.

This clonotype came up a few times. This chain joins TRBV30 and TRBJ2-7; D is unclear. Trimming cost V 1 base and J 3 bases, with 10 bases left between them. This CDR3 comprises 13 residues. The germline gives CDR1 GTSNPN, CDR2 SVGIG (reference sequence). In DNA, the CDR3 is TGTGCCTGGAGTGAAGTGGGTTACTACGAGCAGTACTTC. This gives the protein CAWSEVGYYEQYF.

This clonotype was counted many times. The J gene is TRBJ1-4, the V gene TRBV6-2 or TRBV6-3; D gene uncertain. Germline V lookup: CDR1 MNHEY, CDR2 SVGEGT. The ends were cut back, 4 bases at V and 4 bases at J, with 13 bases in the middle. The CDR3 has 15 amino acids. The CDR3 bases are TGTGCCAGCAGTTCCGCGCCGCGGGGTAATGAAAAACTGTTTTTT. It specifies CASSSAPRGNEKLFF.

This clonotype was observed many times. The chain uses TRBV6-1 and TRBJ2-2, with a possible D match to TRBD2 (6 bases). Germline lookup yields CDR1 MNHNS and CDR2 SASEGT. V was pared by 6 bases and J by 2 bases, with 10 bases between. CDR3 length equals 14 residues. The chain's CDR3 is CASSLTRNTGELFF. As DNA, the CDR3 is TGTGCCAGCAGCCTGACTAGAAACACCGGGGAGCTGTTTTTT.

This clonotype was seen many times. The gene calls are TRBV6-2 or TRBV6-3 and TRBJ2-7, with D possibly called TRBD1 or TRBD2 (5 bases each). CDR1 and CDR2 from the germline V gene are MNHEY and SVGEGT. The CDR3 spans 15 residues. V was clipped by 0 bases and J by 4 bases, with 13 bases between them. CDR3 region: CASSYSRAGSYEQYF. The DNA of the CDR3 is TGTGCCAGCAGTTACTCGAGGGCAGGGTCTTACGAGCAGTACTTC.

In its sample, this clonotype was seen many times. This chain links TRBV7-8 with TRBJ2-1; 8 nucleotides line up with TRBD2. The CDR3 is 16 amino acids. The V segment lost 4 bases and the J segment 3 bases; nucleotides outside the gene matches: 8. CDR1 SGHVS and CDR2 FQNEAQ come from the germline V gene. In DNA form, the CDR3 reads TGTGCCAGCAGCTCGGGGACTAGGAATGTCTACAATGAGCAGTTCTTC. Protein product: CASSSGTRNVYNEQFF.

Comments on this clonotype: Just one base apart from a much larger clone, this may be a read error. This CDR3 reads CVTSDPRPGTHNEQFF. Here the CDR3 DNA reads TGTGTCACCAGTGATCCCCGTCCGGGGACTCACAATGAGCAGTTCTTC. This chain connects TRBV24-1 to TRBJ2-1; D may be TRBD2 (6 bases). The CDR3 contains 16 residues. Germline assignment: CDR1 KGHDR and CDR2 SFDVKD.

The table lists this clonotype with a few counts. The chain joins TRBV9 to TRBJ2-7, with a possible D match to TRBD2 (5 bases). Between the trimmed V and J ends, which lost 3 bases and 3 bases, there was a span of 10 bases. The CDR3 spans 13 residues. Germline V gene sequence: CDR1 SGDLS, CDR2 YYNGEE. The CDR3 DNA reads as TGTGCCAGCAGCGGGACTGCGGACTACGAGCAGTACTTC. As protein: CASSGTADYEQYF.